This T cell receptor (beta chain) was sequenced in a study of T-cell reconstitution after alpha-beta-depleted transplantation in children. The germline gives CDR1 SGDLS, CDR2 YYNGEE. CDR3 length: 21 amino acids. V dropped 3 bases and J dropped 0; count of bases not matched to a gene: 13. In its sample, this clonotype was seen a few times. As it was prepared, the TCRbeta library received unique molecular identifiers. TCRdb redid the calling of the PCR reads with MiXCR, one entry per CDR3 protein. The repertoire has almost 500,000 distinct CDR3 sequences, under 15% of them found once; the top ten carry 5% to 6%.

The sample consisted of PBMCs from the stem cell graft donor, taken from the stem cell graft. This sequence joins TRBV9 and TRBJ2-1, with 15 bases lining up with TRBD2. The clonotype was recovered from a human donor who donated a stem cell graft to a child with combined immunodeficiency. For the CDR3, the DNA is TGTGCCAGCAGCGGTAGGACCGGGACTAGCGGGGGGATACGCTCCTACAATGAGCAGTTCTTC. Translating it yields CASSGRTGTSGGIRSYNEQFF.